The source of this T cell receptor beta chain is a study of blood T cell repertoires in COVID-19. At the level of the study: Both acute and convalescent COVID-19 samples were obtained from the United States, Italy and Spain. T cells, B-cell-depleted T cells, or PBMCs supplied cDNA or gDNA.

CDR1 is MNHEY and CDR2 is SVGAGI in the germline V gene. Between the trimmed V and J ends, which lost 5 bases and 7 bases, there was a span of 20 bases. CDR3 length: 15 residues. This clone was counted a few times. The authors' processing: Estimation of nucleated cell counts was performed using reference gene primer amplification. Method: immunoSEQ multiplex PCR; TCRdb's copy keeps in-frame clones and lacks some. The V and J calls and clone size are taken from that table; D and trimming were inferred from the DNA. The repertoire consists of almost 200,000 clones, with 80% to 90% occurring once and the leading ten covering approximately 0.75%.

This receptor was taken from a woman in her seventies with acute or convalescent COVID-19. The sequencing input was peripheral blood. The rearrangement joins TRBV6-5 to TRBJ1-2; D call uncertain. CDR3 sequence reads: CASSPRPRFTGGYTF. As DNA, the CDR3 is TGTGCCAGCAGTCCACGACCCCGCTTTACGGGTGGCTACACCTTC.